These 20 T cell receptor beta chains share one sample of origin, sequenced in a study of spatial heterogeneity in lung cancer. TCRdb reprocessed the 5' RACE reads via MiXCR and lists one record per CDR3 protein. This table has approximately 21,000 distinct CDR3 sequences, 3% to 4% appearing once. The time point is: sample taken at primary tumor resection. Extraction of whole RNA from tumor, nontumor lung or frozen PBMC preceded unsorted sequencing. The material was PBMCs, obtained at surgery. Receptors were obtained from a female donor with early-stage non-small cell lung cancer.

This clonotype was observed at least ten times. The junction differs from germline at one of its ends, possibly a read error. The CDR3 DNA follows: TGTGCCAGCAGTTTCCTGACTAGGGATGTCTTCTTT. Encoded protein: CASSFLTRDVFF. The chain couples TRBV6-2 or TRBV6-3 to TRBJ2-3; a weak D match, TRBD2 (6 bases). CDR1 and CDR2 from the germline V gene are MNHEY and SVGEGT. CDR3 size: 12 residues.

This clonotype was counted ten times or more. The CDR3 loop is CSARVIGDTDTQYF. The CDR3 DNA reads TGCAGTGCTAGAGTTATCGGGGATACAGATACGCAGTATTTT. The V call is TRBV20-1, the J call TRBJ2-3, with a weak D call TRBD2 (5 bases). Germline V gives CDR1 DFQATT, CDR2 SNEGSKA (reference sequence). This CDR3 is built from 14 residues. The V and J ends lost 1 base and 3 bases respectively, with 11 bases between them.

This clonotype was seen a handful of times. The rearrangement joins TRBV5-6 to TRBJ2-5, with 7 positions matching TRBD1. V was pared by 4 bases and J by 7 bases, with 7 bases of the junction left unmatched. Per the germline V gene, CDR1 is SGHDT and CDR2 is YYEEEE. The CDR3 contains 13 residues. CDR3 sequence (DNA): TGTGCCAGCAGCGGAAGGGACAGCGCGACCCAGTACTTC. Translated, it gives CASSGRDSATQYF.

CDR3 bases: TGTGCCACCAGCCGCAACAGGGATTTGGACATTCAGTACTTC. Its protein product is CATSRNRDLDIQYF. The V call is TRBV15, the J call TRBJ2-4; D may be TRBD1 (6 bases). Germline V gene sequence: CDR1 LNHNV, CDR2 YYDKDF (reference sequence). The length of the CDR3 is 14 residues. V was pared by 5 bases and J by 8 bases, with 16 bases between. The whole variable domain, remainder taken from reference TRBV15 and TRBJ2-4, is DAMVIQNPRYQVTQFGKPVTLSCSQTLNHNVMYWYQQKSSQAPKLLFHYYDKDFNNEADTPDNFQSRRPNTSFCFLDIRSPGLGDTAMYLCATSRNRDLDIQYFGAGTRLSVL.

There are many counts of this clonotype. The chain is built from TRBV7-9 and TRBJ2-7; 10 bases line up with TRBD2. CDR1 is SEHNR and CDR2 is FQNEAQ in the germline V gene (reference sequence). The CDR3 extends over 17 amino acids. Germline trimming cut 5 bases from V and 4 bases from J; bases unmatched to any gene: 14. CDR3 protein: CASSSRGGLAGVYEQYF. The CDR3 DNA reads TGTGCCAGCAGCAGTCGGGGTGGGCTAGCGGGAGTTTACGAGCAGTACTTC.

In its sample, this clonotype was seen many times. J is TRBJ2-1 and V is TRBV3-1, with 13 bases aligning to TRBD2. J gave up 8 bases and V 1 base, and 8 bases lay outside the gene matches. From germline, CDR1 is LGHDT and CDR2 YNNKEL (reference sequence). The CDR3 loop spans 17 amino acids. The CDR3 is CASSQAVGTSGEYEQFF. The CDR3 region has the DNA TGTGCCAGCAGCCAAGCCGTAGGGACTAGCGGGGAGTATGAGCAGTTCTTC.

This clonotype was observed at least ten times. The V and J genes are TRBV27 and TRBJ2-7; a possible D gene is TRBD2 (5 bases). The CDR3 sequence is 12 residues long. Germline lookup yields CDR1 MNHEY and CDR2 SMNVEV (reference sequence). V lost 8 bases and J 3 bases, leaving 11 bases between the germline ends. CDR3 sequence (DNA): TGTGCCAGCTTTAGCGCCAGCTACGAGCAGTACTTC. Its protein is CASFSASYEQYF.

This clonotype appeared many times. This chain links TRBV15 with TRBJ1-4, with TRBD1 matching 9 bases. This CDR3 is 15 amino acids long. Trimming removed 5 bases from V and 5 bases from J; junction bases left unmatched: 6. Germline V gene sequence: CDR1 LNHNV, CDR2 YYDKDF (reference sequence). The CDR3 nucleotides are TGTGCCACCAGCTCCCCCGGGACAGGGAATGAAAAACTGTTTTTT. Its protein is CATSSPGTGNEKLFF.

This clonotype has at least ten counts. V usage is TRBV2 and J usage is TRBJ2-7, with 12 bases lining up with TRBD2. CDR1 is SNHLY, CDR2 FYNNEI, per germline. V lost 6 bases, J lost 6 bases, and 6 bases stayed unmatched. The CDR3 extends over 14 amino acids. CDR3: CASRPLAGGLEQYF. CDR3 DNA: TGTGCCAGCAGACCCCTAGCGGGAGGGCTCGAGCAGTACTTC.

This clonotype was observed many times. This sequence joins TRBV20-1 and TRBJ1-1; no reliable D call. CDR3 length: 15 residues. Germline V gene lookup returns CDR1 DFQATT and CDR2 SNEGSKA (reference sequence). The V and J ends lost 2 bases and 8 bases respectively, with 21 bases between them. CDR3 amino acids: CSARTISGMEREAFF. The CDR3 nucleotides read TGCAGTGCTAGAACCATCTCGGGTATGGAACGAGAAGCTTTCTTT.

This clonotype was observed at least ten times. The chain couples TRBV20-1 to TRBJ1-1; a possible D gene is TRBD1 (6 bases). CDR3 length: 14 residues. Germline values: CDR1 DFQATT, CDR2 SNEGSKA (reference sequence). V was shortened by 3 bases and J by 5 bases, with 16 bases between the two germline ends. The CDR3 loop is CSASPTSGVTEAFF. As DNA, the CDR3 is TGCAGTGCTAGCCCTACCTCAGGGGTAACTGAAGCTTTCTTT.

Many counts were recorded for this clonotype. V gene TRBV7-8 combines with J gene TRBJ1-5, with 7 bases matching TRBD1. This CDR3 has 17 amino acids. J gave up 5 bases and V 4 bases, and 14 bases lay outside the gene matches. Per the germline V gene, CDR1 is SGHVS and CDR2 is FQNEAQ. The CDR3 protein is CASSSPPGQRLDQPQHF. The CDR3 nucleotides are TGTGCCAGCAGCTCTCCCCCGGGACAGAGGTTGGATCAGCCCCAGCATTTT.

This clonotype was counted ten times or more. CDR3 region: CASSPPGLAAELPTDTQYF. In DNA, the CDR3 is TGTGCCAGCTCACCACCAGGACTAGCGGCGGAGTTACCCACAGATACGCAGTATTTT. The chain links TRBV18 to TRBJ2-3; 10 bases fit TRBD2. Trimming removed 0 bases from V and 2 bases from J; junction bases left unmatched: 11. CDR1 is KGHSH, CDR2 LQKENI, per germline. This CDR3 is 19 amino acids long.

This clonotype was counted at least ten times. The chain links TRBV28 to TRBJ2-3, with D hard to call. V shed 2 bases and J shed 2 bases, with 11 bases lying between them. The germline gives CDR1 MDHEN, CDR2 SYDVKM. The CDR3 length is 15 residues. CDR3 protein: CASSLAEKVTDTQYF. The CDR3 DNA is TGTGCCAGCAGTTTAGCGGAGAAGGTCACAGATACGCAGTATTTT.

This clonotype was counted many times. The chain employs TRBV29-1 and TRBJ2-3; TRBD2 matches at 7 bases. The CDR3 totals 15 residues. In germline, CDR1 is SQVTM, CDR2 ANQGSEA. V gave up 3 bases and J gave up 6 bases; unmatched junction bases: 12. The CDR3 nucleotides read TGCAGCGTTGAGTCGGCTAGCGGTTTATGGGATACGCAGTATTTT. It translates to CSVESASGLWDTQYF.

This clonotype was observed at least ten times. The chain has TRBV5-1 and TRBJ2-3; TRBD2 matches at 16 bases. Per the germline V gene, CDR1 is SGHRS and CDR2 is YFSETQ. The V and J ends lost 2 bases and 6 bases, in that order; junction bases with no gene match: 12. CDR3 length: 19 amino acids. CDR3 loop: CASSLTQGLAGGPGDTQYF. CDR3 in DNA: TGCGCCAGCAGCTTAACCCAGGGACTAGCGGGAGGGCCGGGGGATACGCAGTATTTT.

At least ten counts were recorded for this clonotype. The V call is TRBV28, the J call TRBJ2-5; D possibly uses TRBD1 or TRBD2 (7 bases each). Germline-derived CDR1 and CDR2 are MDHEN and SYDVKM. Trimming shortened V by 2 bases and J by 4 bases, and 14 bases separated the two germline ends. CDR3 length: 15 amino acids. The CDR3 DNA reads as TGTGCCAGCAGTTTAGGGAGGGGGCTGGGAGAGACCCAGTACTTC. Translating gives CASSLGRGLGETQYF.

This clonotype was seen repeatedly, ten times or more. CDR3 nucleotides: TGTGCCAGTAGTATGGTGCAGGGGTTACCCTCTGGGGCCAACGTCCTGACTTTC. Encoded protein: CASSMVQGLPSGANVLTF. The genes are TRBV19 and TRBJ2-6; D might be TRBD1 (6 bases). Trimming left V 3 bases short and J 0 bases short, with 15 bases between. The CDR3 extends over 18 amino acids. CDR1 is LNHDA, CDR2 SQIVND, per germline (reference sequence).

In its sample, this clonotype was seen many times. The chain is built from TRBV4-1 and TRBJ2-1; D ambiguous. The CDR3 runs 13 residues. The ends were cut back, 6 bases at V and 0 bases at J, with 6 bases in the middle. Germline loops: CDR1 MGHRA, CDR2 YSYEKL. For the CDR3, the DNA is TGCGCCAGCAGTCCGAGCTCCTACAATGAGCAGTTCTTC. Translation gives CASSPSSYNEQFF.

This clonotype has ten or more counts. The chain uses TRBV14 and TRBJ2-5, with TRBD1 identical over 8 bases. Germline V lookup: CDR1 SGHDN, CDR2 FVKESK. This CDR3 region has 16 residues. V shed 7 bases, J shed 3 bases, and the junction held 13 bases outside the gene matches. This CDR3 reads CASKPSDRANEETQYF. Here the CDR3 DNA reads TGTGCCAGCAAACCGTCGGACAGGGCAAACGAAGAGACCCAGTACTTC.